One sample yielded the 30 T cell receptor beta chains listed below, sequenced in a study of T cells in Graves' hyperthyroidism and ophthalmopathy. From RNA transcripts, TCR beta CDR3 regions were amplified. When the TCR CDR3 underwent first-round RT-PCR, the HTBI primer set was used. Via MiXCR, TCRdb re-called the multiplex PCR reads, giving one row per CDR3 protein. This sample has about 300,000 distinct CDR3 sequences, with approximately 12% found just once. The sequenced material came from blood. These TCRs come from a woman aged 30 to 39 with Graves' hyperthyroidism that later progressed to Graves' ophthalmopathy.

The chain has TRBV25-1 and TRBJ1-6; no clear D gene. CDR3 size: 16 residues. In germline, CDR1 is MGHDK, CDR2 SYGVNS. Deletions cut 6 bases from V and 7 bases from J, with 19 bases between. CDR3 sequence reads: CASSSNRGVRNSPLHF. Written as DNA, the CDR3 is TGTGCCAGCAGCTCCAACCGCGGGGTTCGGAATTCACCCCTCCACTTT.

There are a few counts of this clonotype. The CDR3 protein is CASSWIPTGELFF. CDR3 bases: TGTGCCAGCAGTTGGATCCCCACCGGGGAGCTGTTTTTT. This chain links TRBV6-2 or TRBV6-3 with TRBJ2-2, with D unresolved. V lost 4 bases and J lost 4, with 7 bases in between. CDR3 length: 13 residues. Germline CDR1 MNHEY, CDR2 SVGEGT.

This clonotype has at least ten counts. The genes are TRBV5-1 and TRBJ2-3; 10 nucleotides agree with TRBD2. V gave up 3 bases and J gave up 3 bases; unmatched junction bases: 7. Germline lookup yields CDR1 SGHRS and CDR2 YFSETQ. CDR3 length: 16 residues. CDR3 in DNA: TGCGCCAGCAGCTCCGGGACTAGCGTATATACAGATACGCAGTATTTT. It translates to CASSSGTSVYTDTQYF.

The table lists this clonotype with many counts. The V and J genes are TRBV7-9 and TRBJ1-1; a possible D gene is TRBD1 (6 bases). V lost 5 bases and J 0 bases, leaving 13 bases between the germline ends. The CDR3 covers 15 residues. Germline assignment: CDR1 SEHNR and CDR2 FQNEAQ (reference sequence). The CDR3 DNA follows: TGTGCCAGCAGCCACAAACAGGGTTTGAACACTGAAGCTTTCTTT. Translated: CASSHKQGLNTEAFF.

Ten or more counts support this clonotype. V is TRBV19 and J is TRBJ1-5, with D maybe TRBD1 (6 bases). The CDR3 is made up of 16 amino acids. Trimming left V 2 bases short and J 1 base short, with 12 bases between. The germline CDR1 and CDR2 sequences are LNHDA and SQIVND (reference sequence). CDR3 DNA sequence: TGTGCCAGTAGTATATCCGGGGACACGAGCAATCAGCCCCAGCATTTT. Amino acids: CASSISGDTSNQPQHF.

This clonotype was seen at least ten times. J is TRBJ1-2 and V is TRBV6-1; D remains unclear. V was cut by 0 bases and J by 5 bases, with 7 bases left in between. The CDR3 runs 13 residues. The germline gives CDR1 MNHNS, CDR2 SASEGT. The CDR3: CASSEAGRYGYTF. CDR3 bases: TGTGCCAGCAGTGAAGCAGGACGTTATGGCTACACCTTC.

This clonotype was seen many times. The gene calls are TRBV27 and TRBJ2-1, with TRBD1 matching 7 bases. Germline values: CDR1 MNHEY, CDR2 SMNVEV (reference sequence). The CDR3 spans 16 residues. The J segment lost 2 bases and the V segment lost 5 bases, leaving 9 bases of the junction unmatched. In DNA, the CDR3 is TGTGCCAGCAGTCCCCGGGGACAGCTAACCTACAATGAGCAGTTCTTC. Translating gives CASSPRGQLTYNEQFF.

This clonotype has a count of ten or more. This rearrangement joins TRBV27 to TRBJ1-5; weak D call: TRBD1 (5 bases). The CDR3 has 16 residues. With 6 bases removed from V and 2 bases from J, the gap between germline ends came to 17 bases. CDR1 and CDR2 from the germline V gene are MNHEY and SMNVEV (reference sequence). This CDR3 reads CASRGGTTVGNQPQHF. CDR3 DNA: TGTGCCAGCAGGGGGGGTACGACGGTGGGCAATCAGCCCCAGCATTTT.

The sample holds a few counts of this clonotype. The rearrangement links TRBV5-1 to TRBJ1-1; D may be TRBD1 (5 bases). The V gene lost 4 bases and the J gene lost 3 bases, with 10 bases spanning the gap. There are 13 residues in the CDR3. Germline CDR1 SGHRS, CDR2 YFSETQ. The CDR3 here is CASSLGTHTEAFF. CDR3 sequence (DNA): TGCGCCAGCAGCCTGGGGACTCACACTGAAGCTTTCTTT.

The rearrangement links TRBV7-9 to TRBJ1-2; D is undetermined. Trimming took 1 base from V and 5 from J, leaving 14 bases between them. The CDR3 extends over 15 amino acids. Germline V gives CDR1 SEHNR, CDR2 FQNEAQ (reference sequence). CDR3 in amino acids: CASSLDRGIGYGYTF. The CDR3 region has the DNA TGTGCCAGCAGCTTAGACCGGGGTATCGGTTATGGCTACACCTTC.

Comments on this clonotype: This likely comes from a read error, as the CDR3 has no conserved phenylalanine or tryptophan at its end. The CDR3 spells CASAWAGKETQYS. As DNA, the CDR3 is TGTGCCTCCGCTTGGGCAGGGAAGGAGACCCAGTACTCC. V gene TRBV30 combines with J gene TRBJ2-5; the D gene is possibly TRBD1 (5 bases). CDR3 length: 13 residues. V was clipped by 7 bases and J by 5 bases, with 17 bases between them. CDR1 and CDR2 from the germline V gene are GTSNPN and SVGIG (reference sequence).

Many counts were recorded for this clonotype. The chain carries TRBV7-9 and TRBJ2-7; D is unresolved. The germline V and J ends were trimmed by 1 base and 6 bases, with 16 bases remaining between them. The germline V gene encodes CDR1 SEHNR and CDR2 FQNEAQ (reference sequence). CDR3 length: 15 amino acids. The CDR3 sequence: CASSLGGVGFPEQYF. CDR3 DNA: TGTGCCAGCAGCTTAGGAGGCGTTGGGTTCCCCGAGCAGTACTTC.

In this sample, this clonotype turned up many times. The chain couples TRBV20-1 to TRBJ1-4; D is undetermined. This CDR3 is 14 amino acids long. V lost 6 bases and J 7 bases, leaving 18 bases between the germline ends. Germline V gene sequence: CDR1 DFQATT, CDR2 SNEGSKA (reference sequence). CDR3 nucleotide sequence: TGCAGTGCCACCCCTCTCGAAGGAGGTGAAAAACTGTTTTTT. Encoded protein: CSATPLEGGEKLFF.

Notes on this clonotype: Since a much larger clone is just one base distant, this may be a read error. The chain uses TRBV25-1 and TRBJ2-2, with D perhaps matching TRBD2 (5 bases). The germline V gene has CDR1 MGHDK and CDR2 SYGVNS. V dropped 2 bases and J dropped 2 bases, with 12 bases sitting between them. This CDR3 has 16 residues. The CDR3 DNA sequence: TGTGCCAGCAGTGAACCCTCGGACTCCAACACCGGGGAGCTGTTTTTT. It is translated as CASSEPSDSNTGELFF.

This clonotype was counted only a few times. The chain joins TRBV4-2 to TRBJ2-1; 8 bases fit TRBD2. With V trimmed by 0 bases and J by 0 bases, 7 bases remained unmatched. This CDR3 spans 18 amino acids. Germline CDR1 LGHNA, CDR2 YNFKEQ. Here the CDR3 DNA reads TGTGCCAGCAGCCAAGATCAAGCGAGCGGGAGCTCCTACAATGAGCAGTTCTTC. The encoded protein is CASSQDQASGSSYNEQFF.

This clonotype was observed many times. The rearrangement joins TRBV6-2 or TRBV6-3 to TRBJ2-7; D is perhaps TRBD1 (5 bases). Trimming left V 8 bases short and J 0 bases short, with 14 bases between. CDR1 MNHEY and CDR2 SVGEGT come from the germline V gene. The CDR3 covers 14 residues. The CDR3 DNA follows: TGTGCCAGCGCGACGACAGATATCTCCTACGAGCAGTACTTC. Its protein is CASATTDISYEQYF.

CDR3 region: CASSRTSGSLTDTQYF. CDR3 nucleotides: TGCGCCAGCAGCCGGACTAGCGGGAGTCTCACAGATACGCAGTATTTT. V and J are TRBV5-1 and TRBJ2-3, with TRBD2 matching over 13 bases. The V segment lost 4 bases and the J segment 2 bases; nucleotides outside the gene matches: 4. Germline V gene lookup returns CDR1 SGHRS and CDR2 YFSETQ. The CDR3 has 16 residues.

This clonotype has a count of ten or more. V is TRBV3-1 and J is TRBJ2-1; TRBD2 aligns across 8 bases. The germline V gene encodes CDR1 LGHDT and CDR2 YNNKEL (reference sequence). This CDR3 region has 15 residues. After removal of 5 bases from V and 6 bases from J, the junction contained 9 bases not matched to a gene. CDR3 residues: CASSFPGLGGNEQFF. The CDR3, as DNA: TGTGCCAGCAGCTTCCCGGGACTAGGCGGCAATGAGCAGTTCTTC.

CDR3 DNA: TGCAGTGCTACCGGACGGGACGGCCTCTACGAGCAGTACTTC. Its protein product is CSATGRDGLYEQYF. The chain carries TRBV20-1 and TRBJ2-7, with D possibly called TRBD1 or TRBD2 (5 bases each). The CDR3 runs to 14 residues. Germline loops: CDR1 DFQATT, CDR2 SNEGSKA (reference sequence). Trimming took 4 bases from V and 3 from J, leaving 16 bases between them.

In its sample, this clonotype was seen many times. J is TRBJ2-5 and V is TRBV18; weak D call: TRBD1 (6 bases). CDR1 KGHSH and CDR2 LQKENI come from the germline V gene. This CDR3 has 13 residues. Trimming removed 6 bases at V and 2 bases at J, with 10 bases between. CDR3 DNA: TGTGCCAGCTCTCGCGGACAGCAAGAGACCCAGTACTTC. Its protein product is CASSRGQQETQYF.

V and J are TRBV4-1 and TRBJ2-2; 9 bases are shared with TRBD2. After removal of 2 bases from V and 1 base from J, the junction contained 5 bases not matched to a gene. Germline V CDR1 and CDR2: MGHRA, YSYEKL. The CDR3 sequence is 17 residues long. The CDR3 sequence is CASSQPRTSENTGELFF. CDR3 coding DNA: TGCGCCAGCAGCCAACCTCGGACTAGCGAGAACACCGGGGAGCTGTTTTTT.

This clonotype was detected ten times or more. V gene TRBV7-2 combines with J gene TRBJ2-7, with 9 bases that match TRBD2. The CDR3 length is 15 residues. Per the germline V gene, CDR1 is SGHTA and CDR2 is FQGNSA. J gave up 5 bases and V 1 base, and 6 bases lay outside the gene matches. The CDR3 region is CASSLGVWTSDEQYF. The CDR3 DNA reads as TGTGCCAGCAGCTTAGGAGTCTGGACTAGCGACGAGCAGTACTTC. The full variable domain, completed using reference TRBV7-2 and TRBJ2-7, is GAGVSQSPSNKVTEKGKDVELRCDPISGHTALYWYRQSLGQGLEFLIYFQGNSAPDKSGLPSDRFSAERTGGSVSTLTIQRTQQEDSAVYLCASSLGVWTSDEQYFGPGTRLTVT.

This clonotype was seen only once. CDR3 coding DNA: TGTGCCAGCAGCTACGGACTAGCGGGAGGGCATGAGCAGTTCTTC. It encodes CASSYGLAGGHEQFF. The V call is TRBV12-3 or TRBV12-4, the J call TRBJ2-1; 15 bases map to TRBD2. The CDR3 length is 15 residues. V dropped 6 bases and J dropped 8; count of bases not matched to a gene: 5.

The CDR3 loop reads CASKRQGKSTDTQYF. CDR3 DNA: TGTGCCAGCAAAAGACAGGGGAAGAGCACAGATACGCAGTATTTT. The chain uses TRBV2 and TRBJ2-3, with 8 positions matching TRBD1. V lost 7 bases, J lost 0 bases, and 6 bases stayed unmatched. This CDR3 has 15 residues. Germline CDR1 is SNHLY and CDR2 is FYNNEI.

This chain joins TRBV19 and TRBJ2-3, with D possibly TRBD2 on 5 matching bases. The CDR3 consists of 15 residues. The ends were cut back, 3 bases at V and 0 bases at J, with 10 bases in the middle. The V gene's germline CDR1 is LNHDA and CDR2 SQIVND (reference sequence). CDR3 protein: CASSIGVLSTDTQYF. For the CDR3, the DNA is TGTGCCAGTAGTATCGGGGTCCTTAGCACAGATACGCAGTATTTT.

Many counts were recorded for this clonotype. The CDR3 nucleotides are TGTGCCAGCACCACGGGGAAAACCTATGGCTACACCTTC. Translating it yields CASTTGKTYGYTF. The chain is built from TRBV6-1 and TRBJ1-2; D gene unclear. V was trimmed by 7 bases and J by 4 bases, leaving 13 bases between them. The CDR3 runs 13 residues. CDR1 and CDR2 from the germline V gene are MNHNS and SASEGT.

This clonotype was seen many times. The chain couples TRBV29-1 to TRBJ2-2, with 8 nucleotides matching TRBD1. The CDR3 is 15 amino acids. CDR1 SQVTM and CDR2 ANQGSEA come from the germline V gene. J lost 8 bases, V lost 2 bases, and 10 bases had no gene match. CDR3 residues: CSVEIGTGVLGELFF. The CDR3 DNA reads as TGCAGCGTTGAAATTGGGACAGGCGTTTTAGGGGAGCTGTTTTTT.

This clonotype was counted between two and nine times. The chain recombines TRBV2 with TRBJ2-2; D remains unclear. V was shortened by 7 bases and J by 7 bases, with 7 bases between the two germline ends. Germline V gene sequence: CDR1 SNHLY, CDR2 FYNNEI. The CDR3 runs to 11 residues. The CDR3 DNA is TGTGCCAGCAAGACCAACGGGGAGCTGTTTTTT. Translation gives CASKTNGELFF. Full variable domain (remainder filled in from reference TRBV2 and TRBJ2-2): EPEVTQTPSHQVTQMGQEVILRCVPISNHLYFYWYRQILGQKVEFLVSFYNNEISEKSEIFDDQFSVERPDGSNFTLKIRSTKLEDSAMYFCASKTNGELFFGEGSRLTVL.

The chain joins TRBV2 to TRBJ2-5; D gene ambiguous. The CDR3 loop spans 13 amino acids. Germline assignment: CDR1 SNHLY and CDR2 FYNNEI. Trimming pared 7 bases from V and 7 bases from J, leaving 16 bases between. This CDR3 reads CASTSRPAGTQYF. In nucleotides, the CDR3 is TGTGCCAGCACCTCCCGGCCCGCCGGGACCCAGTACTTC.

The chain carries TRBV6-1 and TRBJ1-1; D not resolved. This CDR3 comprises 12 residues. Trimming cost V 9 bases and J 4 bases, with 12 bases left between them. CDR1 MNHNS and CDR2 SASEGT come from the germline V gene. The CDR3 DNA reads TGTGCCAGTCTTATCATACTCACTGAAGCTTTCTTT. Translated: CASLIILTEAFF.